Below are 10 T cell receptor beta chains sequenced from a single sample in a study of cytomegalovirus exposure and HLA in healthy donors. Researchers ran the PCR with 60 Vbeta and 13 Jbeta primers. The assay was immunoSEQ multiplex PCR, and TCRdb's table has in-frame clones only and misses some. The sample consists of around 150,000 clones, roughly four fifths of them appearing once. The sequenced sample consisted of PBMCs. These receptor sequences come from a man aged 25-40 years in good health and CMV-seropositive.

V gene TRBV25-1 combines with J gene TRBJ2-5; the D is unclear. The J call is uncertain, as TRBJ2-7 better fits the DNA end. The CDR3 loop spans 13 amino acids. The V gene's germline CDR1 is MGHDK and CDR2 SYGVNS. This chain's CDR3 is CASSHSLGHEQYF. In nucleotides, the CDR3 is TGTGCCAGCAGTCACTCGCTCGGTCACGAGCAGTACTTC.

The CDR3 sequence is CASSLIARPGGSRDTQYF. CDR3 DNA: TGTGCCAGCAGCCTAATAGCTCGGCCGGGGGGATCAAGGGATACGCAGTATTTT. J is TRBJ2-3 and V is TRBV7-2, with 7 bases matching TRBD2. The CDR3 spans 18 residues. The germline V gene encodes CDR1 SGHTA and CDR2 FQGNSA. The V segment lost 5 bases and the J segment 6 bases; nucleotides outside the gene matches: 20.

This chain's CDR3 is CATAGGSEQFF. The CDR3 DNA reads TGTGCCACCGCTGGGGGCAGTGAGCAGTTCTTC. This chain connects TRBV10-3 to TRBJ2-1; TRBD1 might be the D (6 bases). The CDR3 loop spans 11 amino acids. The V and J ends lost 10 bases and 9 bases respectively, with 13 bases between them. Germline V gene data show CDR1 as ENHRY and CDR2 as SYGVKD.

The chain couples TRBV6-5 to TRBJ1-2, with a weak D call TRBD1 (6 bases). Germline CDR1 is MNHEY and CDR2 is SVGAGI. Trimming cost V 7 bases and J 6 bases, with 15 bases left between them. The CDR3 length is 13 residues. DNA of the CDR3: TGTGCCAGCAAAAGGGGGGGACATAATGGCTACACCTTC. Protein sequence: CASKRGGHNGYTF.

The gene calls are TRBV7-6 and TRBJ1-1, with D perhaps TRBD1 (6 bases). V lost 5 bases to trimming and J lost 3 bases, with 13 bases between them. Germline CDR1 and CDR2: SGHVS and FNYEAQ. The CDR3 spans 14 residues. The CDR3 coding sequence is TGTGCCAGCAGCGCGGACAGTATGTACACTGAAGCTTTCTTT. Translating it yields CASSADSMYTEAFF.

J is TRBJ2-1 and V is TRBV9; TRBD1 matches 10 bases. The junction had 2 bases not matched to a gene; V was cut back by 2 bases and J by 9 bases. This CDR3 contains 13 residues. The germline V gene encodes CDR1 SGDLS and CDR2 YYNGEE. Here the CDR3 DNA reads TGTGCCAGCAGCGTGACAGGGGGCCTTGAGCAGTTCTTC. Amino acid sequence: CASSVTGGLEQFF.

V and J are TRBV6-1 and TRBJ2-7; TRBD1 aligns across 7 bases. Germline V CDR1 and CDR2: MNHNS, SASEGT. The length of the CDR3 is 15 residues. With V trimmed by 3 bases and J by 0 bases, 5 bases remained unmatched. The CDR3 loop is CASSEQGVSSYEQYF. The CDR3 DNA reads TGTGCCAGCAGTGAGCAGGGGGTTAGCTCCTACGAGCAGTACTTC.

This rearrangement joins TRBV25-1 to TRBJ2-3, with TRBD2 identical over 9 bases. V was pared by 1 base and J by 6 bases, with 8 bases of the junction left unmatched. Germline V gene lookup returns CDR1 MGHDK and CDR2 SYGVNS. CDR3 length: 16 residues. Here the CDR3 reads CASSELSGRMTDTQYF. The DNA of the CDR3 is TGTGCCAGCAGTGAATTAAGCGGGAGGATGACCGATACGCAGTATTTT.

The chain employs TRBV20-1 and TRBJ1-4; tentative D call: TRBD1 (6 bases). Trimming left V 6 bases short and J 7 bases short, with 9 bases between. The CDR3 consists of 11 residues. Germline values: CDR1 DFQATT, CDR2 SNEGSKA (reference sequence). CDR3 protein: CSATQGEKLFF. In DNA form, the CDR3 reads TGCAGTGCGACACAGGGTGAAAAACTGTTTTTT.

The rearrangement links TRBV5-8 to TRBJ1-2; 9 bases match TRBD1. The CDR3 consists of 18 residues. CDR1 and CDR2 from the germline V gene are SGHTS and YDEGEE. The J segment lost 0 bases and the V segment lost 2 bases, leaving 11 bases of the junction unmatched. CDR3 sequence: CASSLLGGQGPPNYGYTF. The DNA of the CDR3 is TGTGCCAGCAGCTTACTAGGTGGACAGGGGCCACCTAACTATGGCTACACCTTC.